This TCR beta chain is drawn from a study of response to subunit inactivated influenza vaccine (dated by TCRdb to between 2018 and 2020). Broadly, across the study: Deep quantitative profiling of the T cell receptor repertoire was used in the study to follow responses to a trivalent subunit inactivated influenza vaccine.

The paper as a whole reports these results and caveats: It was suggested by the authors that each seasonal influenza vaccination may recruit only a limited number of new T cells.

As concerns this clonotype: No antigen is known for it. No much larger clone is present one base from it, and per-base qualities are unavailable.

The germline V gene (reference sequence) gives CDR1 as LGHDT and CDR2 as YNNKEL. Including the terminal cysteine and phenylalanine, the CDR3 comprises 14 residues. Solely the CDR3 DNA is kept, with 42 bases framed from the first base. The germline ends are 11 bases apart after V is trimmed by 3 bases and J by 2 bases. Library preparation was by RT-PCR. The run used an Illumina HiSeq 2500. Starting from the raw public reads, TCRdb applied fastp trimming at Q25, assembled clones with MiXCR and retained in-frame beta chains. Merged by CDR3 protein, the rows form single entries marked with the most common genes and DNA. Present in this sample are about 540,000 distinct CDR3 sequences, 14% of which were seen just once. The leading ten clones occupy around 10% of the sample.

The source is a man in his fifties or sixties who received an inactivated influenza vaccine. Donor details come from another sample of the same person, matched by shared clones. Sequences were derived from PBMCs from blood, sampled 12 days after vaccination. Recombination connected TRBV3-1 to TRBJ2-7, with an unclear D gene assignment. The DNA is TGTGCCAGCAGCCATGCACCGGAGACCTACGAGCAGTACTTC. Translated, this is CASSHAPETYEQYF.